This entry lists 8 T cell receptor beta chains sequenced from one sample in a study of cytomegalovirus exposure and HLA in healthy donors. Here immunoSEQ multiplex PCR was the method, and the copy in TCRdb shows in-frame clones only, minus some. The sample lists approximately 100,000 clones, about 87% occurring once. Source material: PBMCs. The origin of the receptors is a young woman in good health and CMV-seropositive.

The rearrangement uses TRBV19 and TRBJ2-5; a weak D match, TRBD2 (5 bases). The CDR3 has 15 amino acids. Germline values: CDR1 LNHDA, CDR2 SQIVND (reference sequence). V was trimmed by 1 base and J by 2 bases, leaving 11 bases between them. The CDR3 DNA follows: TGTGCCAGTAGTATAGGGCCGGGGTTGCAAGAGACCCAGTACTTC. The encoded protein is CASSIGPGLQETQYF.

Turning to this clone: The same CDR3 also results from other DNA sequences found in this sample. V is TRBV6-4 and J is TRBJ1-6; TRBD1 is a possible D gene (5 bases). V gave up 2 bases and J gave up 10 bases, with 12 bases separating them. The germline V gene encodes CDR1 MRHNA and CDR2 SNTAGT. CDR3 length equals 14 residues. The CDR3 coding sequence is TGTGCCAGCAGTGACGGCCAGGGAGGATCACCCCTCCACTTT. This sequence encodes CASSDGQGGSPLHF.

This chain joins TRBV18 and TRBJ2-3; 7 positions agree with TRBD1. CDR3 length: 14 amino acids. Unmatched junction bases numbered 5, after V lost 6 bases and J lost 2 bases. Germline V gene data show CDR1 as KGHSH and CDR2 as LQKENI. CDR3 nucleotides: TGTGCCAGCTCCCCGGACAGGTCCACAGATACGCAGTATTTT. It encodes CASSPDRSTDTQYF. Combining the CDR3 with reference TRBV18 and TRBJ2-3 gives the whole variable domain NAGVMQNPRHLVRRRGQEARLRCSPMKGHSHVYWYRQLPEEGLKFMVYLQKENIIDESGMPKERFSAEFPKEGPSILRIQQVVRGDSAAYFCASSPDRSTDTQYFGPGTRLTVL.

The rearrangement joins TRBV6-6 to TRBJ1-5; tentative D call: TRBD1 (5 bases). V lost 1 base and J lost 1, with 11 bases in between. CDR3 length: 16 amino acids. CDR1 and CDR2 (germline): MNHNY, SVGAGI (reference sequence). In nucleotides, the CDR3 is TGTGCCAGCAGTTACTTTGCAGGGAAAAGCAATCAGCCCCAGCATTTT. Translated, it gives CASSYFAGKSNQPQHF.

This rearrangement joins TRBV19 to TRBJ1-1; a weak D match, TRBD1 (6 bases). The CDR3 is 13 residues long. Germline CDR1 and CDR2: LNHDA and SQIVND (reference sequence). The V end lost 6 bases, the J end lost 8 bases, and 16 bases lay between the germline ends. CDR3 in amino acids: CASSQWGQGEAFF. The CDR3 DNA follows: TGTGCCAGTAGCCAATGGGGGCAGGGGGAAGCTTTCTTT.

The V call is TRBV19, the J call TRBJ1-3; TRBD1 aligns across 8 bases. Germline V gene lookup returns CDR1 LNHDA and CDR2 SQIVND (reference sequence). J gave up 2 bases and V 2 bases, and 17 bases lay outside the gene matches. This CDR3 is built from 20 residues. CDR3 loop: CASSIKPPGQALVTGNTIYF. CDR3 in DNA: TGTGCCAGTAGTATAAAGCCTCCGGGACAGGCCTTAGTCACTGGAAACACCATATATTTT. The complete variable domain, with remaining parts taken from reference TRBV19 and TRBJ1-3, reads DGGITQSPKYLFRKEGQNVTLSCEQNLNHDAMYWYRQDPGQGLRLIYYSQIVNDFQKGDIAEGYSVSREKKESFPLTVTSAQKNPTAFYLCASSIKPPGQALVTGNTIYFGEGSWLTVV.

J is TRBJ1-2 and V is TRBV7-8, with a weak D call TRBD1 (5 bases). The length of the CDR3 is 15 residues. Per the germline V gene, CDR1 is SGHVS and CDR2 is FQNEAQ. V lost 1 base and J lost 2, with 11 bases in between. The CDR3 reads CASSLEGASNYGYTF. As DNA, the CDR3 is TGTGCCAGCAGCTTAGAAGGGGCGTCAAACTATGGCTACACCTTC. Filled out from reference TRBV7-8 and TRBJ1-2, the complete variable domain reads GAGVSQSPRYKVAKRGQDVALRCDPISGHVSLFWYQQALGQGPEFLTYFQNEAQLDKSGLPSDRFFAERPEGSVSTLKIQRTQQEDSAVYLCASSLEGASNYGYTFGSGTRLTVV.

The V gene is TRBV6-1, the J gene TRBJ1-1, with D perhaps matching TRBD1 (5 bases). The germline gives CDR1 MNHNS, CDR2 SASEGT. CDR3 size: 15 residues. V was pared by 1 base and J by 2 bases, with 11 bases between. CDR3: CASSEVGQGNTEAFF. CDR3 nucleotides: TGTGCCAGCAGTGAAGTTGGGCAGGGTAACACTGAAGCTTTCTTT.